Presented here are 10 T cell receptor beta chains from one specimen sequenced in a study of graft-versus-host responses after intestinal transplantation. This table comes from immunoSEQ multiplex PCR, and its TCRdb copy is limited to in-frame clones, with some not included. In the table there are around 110,000 clones, approximately 90% of which are singletons. Their antigens are not known. This specimen was unstimulated CD4+ T cells sorted from spleen or lymph node cells, taken before intestinal transplant. The receptors were sampled from a human donor who received an intestinal transplant.

Note on this clone: This CDR3 is also generated by other DNA sequences in the sample. The J gene is TRBJ1-5, the V gene TRBV2, with 9 positions matching TRBD1. J was trimmed by 6 bases and V by 6 bases; bases with no gene match: 6. This CDR3 region has 14 residues. The germline V gene has CDR1 SNHLY and CDR2 FYNNEI. The CDR3 region is CASSRDRVGQPQHF. The CDR3 DNA reads as TGTGCCAGCAGCCGGGACAGGGTGGGTCAGCCCCAGCATTTT.

The chain links TRBV28 to TRBJ1-3; 9 bases are a match to TRBD1. The V gene end was trimmed by 3 bases and the J gene end by 1 base; junction bases not matched to a gene: 4. CDR3 length: 16 residues. Germline V lookup: CDR1 MDHEN, CDR2 SYDVKM. The CDR3 protein is CASSFSGQGSGNTIYF. The DNA of the CDR3 is TGTGCCAGCAGTTTCTCCGGACAGGGGTCTGGAAACACCATATATTTT.

This chain connects TRBV5-1 to TRBJ1-4, with D perhaps TRBD1 (5 bases). V gave up 4 bases and J gave up 7 bases, with 17 bases separating them. The CDR3 covers 15 residues. In germline, CDR1 is SGHRS, CDR2 YFSETQ. The CDR3 nucleotides are TGCGCCAGCAGCGCCGACAGTCCCTCGGGTGAAAAACTGTTTTTT. The encoded protein is CASSADSPSGEKLFF.

This clone has only one observation. The chain employs TRBV28 and TRBJ2-6; a possible D gene is TRBD2 (7 bases). The CDR3 is 16 amino acids. Trimming removed 6 bases from V and 0 bases from J, with 12 bases in between. Germline assignment: CDR1 MDHEN and CDR2 SYDVKM. CDR3 in amino acids: CASSLGGPSGANVLTF. The CDR3 DNA sequence: TGTGCCAGCAGCCTCGGGGGGCCCTCTGGGGCCAACGTCCTGACTTTC.

The chain uses TRBV2 and TRBJ1-1; D is possibly TRBD1 (5 bases). V was clipped by 7 bases and J by 0 bases, with 9 bases between them. The CDR3 has 13 amino acids. Germline lookup yields CDR1 SNHLY and CDR2 FYNNEI. CDR3: CASIVDMNTEAFF. The CDR3 DNA is TGTGCCAGCATCGTGGACATGAACACTGAAGCTTTCTTT.

The gene calls are TRBV7-9 and TRBJ1-4; no reliable D call. CDR3 length: 14 residues. V lost 5 bases and J lost 8, with 15 bases in between. The germline gives CDR1 SEHNR, CDR2 FQNEAQ (reference sequence). The CDR3 loop reads CASSRLPGGEKLFF. In nucleotides, the CDR3 is TGTGCCAGCAGCCGTCTTCCGGGCGGGGAAAAACTGTTTTTT.

The V call is TRBV29-1, the J call TRBJ2-3; a possible D gene is TRBD1 (8 bases). From germline, CDR1 is SQVTM and CDR2 ANQGSEA. The CDR3 is made up of 14 amino acids. V shed 5 bases and J shed 3 bases, with 15 bases lying between them. CDR3 DNA sequence: TGCAGCGTTCGCAGGGGGCGGGAGACAGATACGCAGTATTTT. Translation gives CSVRRGRETDTQYF.

This chain joins TRBV29-1 and TRBJ2-1; the match to TRBD2 covers 13 bases. J lost 7 bases, V lost 2 bases, and 14 bases had no gene match. CDR1 SQVTM and CDR2 ANQGSEA come from the germline V gene. This CDR3 is 18 amino acids long. CDR3 in DNA: TGCAGCGTTGAAACACTAGCGGGAGGGTATAACTCGGGGAATGAGCAGTTCTTC. It translates to CSVETLAGGYNSGNEQFF.

This chain links TRBV18 with TRBJ1-1; tentatively, D is TRBD1 (5 bases). V was shortened by 6 bases and J by 2 bases, with 10 bases between the two germline ends. The CDR3 is made up of 13 amino acids. Per the germline V gene, CDR1 is KGHSH and CDR2 is LQKENI. For the CDR3, the DNA is TGTGCCAGCTCGCCGGACAAAAACACTGAAGCTTTCTTT. This sequence encodes CASSPDKNTEAFF.

The V gene is TRBV7-9, the J gene TRBJ2-7, with TRBD2 matching 8 bases. The CDR3 is 13 amino acids. The trim removed 11 bases at V and 3 bases at J, leaving 9 bases unmatched. Germline-derived CDR1 and CDR2 are SEHNR and FQNEAQ (reference sequence). The CDR3 loop is CAVSGGEIYEQYF. The CDR3, as DNA: TGTGCCGTCTCGGGGGGGGAAATCTACGAGCAGTACTTC.